This T cell receptor beta chain originates from a study of blood T cell repertoires in COVID-19. Study information: Italy, Spain and the United States were the sources of the convalescent and acute COVID-19 samples.

Trimming stripped 0 bases from V and 7 bases from J, with 7 bases between. The CDR3 has 13 residues. Germline-derived CDR1 and CDR2 are SGHRS and YFSETQ. Only in-frame clones appear in the TCRdb table, and some are missing; sequencing was by immunoSEQ multiplex PCR. The data contain approximately 1,500 clones, about 81% of them singletons. The sample taken for sequencing was peripheral blood. This receptor was taken from a man in his sixties or seventies with active COVID-19. This chain links TRBV5-1 with TRBJ1-4; no definite D call. The CDR3 bases are TGCGCCAGCAGCTTGGAGACAATTGAAAAACTGTTTTTT. It translates to CASSLETIEKLFF. The variable domain in full, with the rest retrieved from reference TRBV5-1 and TRBJ1-4, is KAGVTQTPRYLIKTRGQQVTLSCSPISGHRSVSWYQQTPGQGLQFLFEYFSETQRNKGNFPGRFSGRQFSNSRSEMNVSTLELGDSALYLCASSLETIEKLFFGSGTQLSVL.